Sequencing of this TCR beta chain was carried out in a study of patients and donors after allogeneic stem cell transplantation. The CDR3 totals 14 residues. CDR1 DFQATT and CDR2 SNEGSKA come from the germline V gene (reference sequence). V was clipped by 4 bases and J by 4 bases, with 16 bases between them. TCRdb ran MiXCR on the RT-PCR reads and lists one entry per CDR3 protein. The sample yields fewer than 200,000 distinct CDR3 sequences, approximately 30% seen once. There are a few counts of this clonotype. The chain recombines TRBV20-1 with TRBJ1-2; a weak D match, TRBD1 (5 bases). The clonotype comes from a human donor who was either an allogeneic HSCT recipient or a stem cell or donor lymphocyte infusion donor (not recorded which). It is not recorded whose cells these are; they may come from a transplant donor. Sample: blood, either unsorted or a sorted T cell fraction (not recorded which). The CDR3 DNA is TGCAGTGCTATGGGGCTCGACCGTTCCTATGGCTACACCTTC. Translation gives CSAMGLDRSYGYTF.